The sequence of this T cell receptor beta chain was determined in a study of T cells in tuberculosis. The method was immunoSEQ multiplex PCR; TCRdb's version includes in-frame clones alone and lacks a portion of them. The sample contains tens of thousands of clones, about 95% of which appear only once. Time point given: new active TB diagnosis, blood taken before or within 7 days of starting treatment. The source material was PBMCs, sampled at tuberculosis diagnosis. The clonotype comes from an adult with tuberculosis.

The CDR3 DNA reads TGTGCCAGCAGTTCTCGAGGGGGTTTTGAAGCTTTCTTT. Protein sequence: CASSSRGGFEAFF. This chain links TRBV2 with TRBJ1-1; perhaps TRBD1 as D (6 bases). Germline loops: CDR1 SNHLY, CDR2 FYNNEI. V dropped 5 bases and J dropped 7 bases, with 14 bases sitting between them. This CDR3 comprises 13 residues. Full variable domain (missing parts from reference TRBV2 and TRBJ1-1): EPEVTQTPSHQVTQMGQEVILRCVPISNHLYFYWYRQILGQKVEFLVSFYNNEISEKSEIFDDQFSVERPDGSNFTLKIRSTKLEDSAMYFCASSSRGGFEAFFGQGTRLTVV.